What follows describes a single TCR beta chain. Its target is not known. The PCR had 60 Vbeta and 13 Jbeta primers. TCRdb's copy holds only in-frame clones and misses some; the assay was immunoSEQ multiplex PCR. The sample has around 250,000 clones, approximately 91% seen once; the top ten hold about 1.7%. This entry belongs to a study of cytomegalovirus exposure and HLA in healthy donors. The study's findings and limits: It was taken for granted in presence/absence analyses that sequencing depth across donors was roughly uniform. In an earlier analysis, productive rearrangement rates for most beta V segments clustered near 87% or 30%.

V lost 5 bases, J lost 2 bases, and 15 bases lay in between. The CDR3 is made up of 15 amino acids. Germline V gene sequence: CDR1 WSHSY, CDR2 SAAADI. The sequence derives from a girl aged 2 to 9 in good health and CMV-seronegative. Input material: PBMCs. V is TRBV10-2 and J is TRBJ1-1, with D unclear. The CDR3 bases are TGCGCCAGCAGTAGAGACCGGGGAGGAAACACTGAAGCTTTCTTT. Residues: CASSRDRGGNTEAFF.